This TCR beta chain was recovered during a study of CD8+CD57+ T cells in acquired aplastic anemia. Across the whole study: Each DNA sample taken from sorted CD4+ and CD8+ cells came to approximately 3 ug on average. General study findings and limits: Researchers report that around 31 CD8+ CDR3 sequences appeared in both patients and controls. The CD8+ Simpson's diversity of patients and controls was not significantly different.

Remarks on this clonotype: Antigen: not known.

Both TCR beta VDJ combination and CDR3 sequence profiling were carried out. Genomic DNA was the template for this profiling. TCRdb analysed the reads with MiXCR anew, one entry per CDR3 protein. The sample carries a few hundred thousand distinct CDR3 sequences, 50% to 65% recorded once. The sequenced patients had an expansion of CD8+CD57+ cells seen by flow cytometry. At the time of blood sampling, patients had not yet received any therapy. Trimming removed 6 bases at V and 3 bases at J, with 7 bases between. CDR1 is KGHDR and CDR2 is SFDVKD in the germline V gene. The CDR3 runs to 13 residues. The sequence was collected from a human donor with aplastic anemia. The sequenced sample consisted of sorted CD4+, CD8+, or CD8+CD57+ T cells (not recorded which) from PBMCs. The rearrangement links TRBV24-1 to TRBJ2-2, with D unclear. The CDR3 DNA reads TGTGCCACCAGTACCCGGTACACCGGGGAGCTGTTTTTT. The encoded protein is CATSTRYTGELFF.